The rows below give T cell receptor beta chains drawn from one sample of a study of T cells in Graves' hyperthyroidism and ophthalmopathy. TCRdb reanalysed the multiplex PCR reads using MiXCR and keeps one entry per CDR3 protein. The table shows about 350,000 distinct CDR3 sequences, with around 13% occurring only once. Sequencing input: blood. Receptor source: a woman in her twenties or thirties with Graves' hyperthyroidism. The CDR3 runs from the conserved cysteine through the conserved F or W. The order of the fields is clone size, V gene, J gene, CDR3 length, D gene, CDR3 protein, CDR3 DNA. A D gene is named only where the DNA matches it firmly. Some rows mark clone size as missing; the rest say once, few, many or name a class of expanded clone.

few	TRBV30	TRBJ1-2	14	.	CAWSPGQTNYGYTF	TGTGCCTGGAGTCCGGGACAAACTAACTATGGCTACACCTTC
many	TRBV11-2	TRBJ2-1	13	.	CASSYGPYNEQFF	TGTGCCAGCAGCTACGGGCCATACAATGAGCAGTTCTTC
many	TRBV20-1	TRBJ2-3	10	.	CSAAEDTQYF	TGCAGTGCTGCAGAAGATACGCAGTATTTT
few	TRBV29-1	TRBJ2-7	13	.	CSVGAASSYEQYF	TGCAGCGTTGGGGCAGCGTCCTCCTACGAGCAGTACTTC
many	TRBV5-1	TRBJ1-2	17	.	CASSLGDSGREDYGYTF	TGCGCCAGCAGCTTGGGGGACTCGGGCAGGGAGGACTATGGCTACACCTTC
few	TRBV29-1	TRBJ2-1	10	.	CSVVRNEQFF	TGCAGCGTTGTCCGCAATGAGCAGTTCTTC
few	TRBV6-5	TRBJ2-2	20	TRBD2	CASSYLAGLAGGPGTGELFF	TGTGCCAGCAGTTACCTTGCGGGACTAGCGGGAGGACCGGGAACCGGGGAGCTGTTTTTT
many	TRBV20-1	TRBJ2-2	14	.	CSAREWGDTGELFF	TGCAGTGCTCGAGAATGGGGCGACACCGGGGAGCTGTTTTTT
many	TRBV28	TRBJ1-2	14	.	CASLDRPGTYGYTF	TGTGCCAGCCTAGACCGGCCGGGAACGTATGGCTACACCTTC
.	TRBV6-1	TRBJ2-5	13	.	CASSALSSQTQYF	TGTGCCAGCAGCGCATTGAGCTCCCAGACCCAGTACTTC
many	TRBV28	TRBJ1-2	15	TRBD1	CASSFFRDRPYGYTF	TGTGCCAGCAGTTTTTTTCGGGACAGGCCCTATGGCTACACCTTC
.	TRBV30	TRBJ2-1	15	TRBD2	CAWAPSGSHYNEQFF	TGTGCCTGGGCCCCTAGCGGGAGTCACTACAATGAGCAGTTCTTC
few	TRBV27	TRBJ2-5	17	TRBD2	CASSPASGGRRWETQYF	TGTGCCAGCAGCCCCGCTTCGGGCGGGAGGCGATGGGAGACCCAGTACTTC
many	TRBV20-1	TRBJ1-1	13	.	CSAKYGPETEAFF	TGCAGTGCTAAGTACGGGCCTGAAACTGAAGCTTTCTTT
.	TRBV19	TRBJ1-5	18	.	CASSMPQHTRKSNQPQHF	TGTGCCAGTAGTATGCCACAGCACACAAGGAAAAGCAATCAGCCCCAGCATTTT
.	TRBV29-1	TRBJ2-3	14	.	CSVVQAGGTDTQYF	TGCAGCGTTGTTCAGGCCGGGGGCACAGATACGCAGTATTTT
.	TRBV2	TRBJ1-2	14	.	CASSERPPGYGYTF	TGTGCCAGCAGTGAACGTCCTCCTGGCTATGGCTACACCTTC
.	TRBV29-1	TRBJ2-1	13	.	CSETEASYNEQFF	TGCAGCGAGACTGAAGCTTCCTACAATGAGCAGTTCTTC
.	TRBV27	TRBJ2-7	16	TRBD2	CASRSLSGSSSYEQYF	TGTGCCAGCAGGAGTCTTAGCGGGAGTAGCTCCTACGAGCAGTACTTC
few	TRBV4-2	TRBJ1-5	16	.	CASSQDFGRNNQPQHF	TGTGCCAGCAGCCAAGATTTTGGCAGAAACAATCAGCCCCAGCATTTT
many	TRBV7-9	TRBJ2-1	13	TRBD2	CASSPTSGAPQFF	TGTGCCAGCAGTCCGACTAGCGGAGCCCCGCAGTTCTTC
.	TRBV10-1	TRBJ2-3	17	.	CASSESPGGGGTDTQYF	TGCGCCAGCAGTGAGTCGCCGGGGGGCGGAGGCACAGATACGCAGTATTTT
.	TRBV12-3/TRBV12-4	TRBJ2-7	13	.	CASSTGFSYEQYF	TGTGCCAGCAGTACCGGATTCTCCTACGAGCAGTACTTC
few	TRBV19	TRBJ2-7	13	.	CASSMTASYEQYF	TGTGCCAGTAGTATGACAGCCTCCTACGAGCAGTACTTC
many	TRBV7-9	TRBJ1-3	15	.	CASSSPFEGGNTIYF	TGTGCCAGCAGCTCCCCCTTCGAAGGGGGAAACACCATATATTTT
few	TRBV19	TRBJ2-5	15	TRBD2	CASSPTAGEWETQYF	TGTGCCAGTAGCCCTACGGCGGGGGAATGGGAGACCCAGTACTTC
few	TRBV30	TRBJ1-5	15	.	CAWSAGERGNQPQHF	TGTGCCTGGAGTGCAGGGGAAAGGGGCAATCAGCCCCAGCATTTT
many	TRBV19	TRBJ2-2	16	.	CASSMSTGGKSGELFF	TGTGCCAGTAGTATGTCGACGGGCGGAAAGTCCGGGGAGCTGTTTTTT
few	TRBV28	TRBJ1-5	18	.	CASSDPPSGLLLNQPQHF	TGTGCCAGCAGCGACCCACCCTCGGGACTCCTTTTAAATCAGCCCCAGCATTTT
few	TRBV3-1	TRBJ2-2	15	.	CASSLLRSNTGELFF	TGTGCCAGCAGCTTGCTACGTTCCAACACCGGGGAGCTGTTTTTT
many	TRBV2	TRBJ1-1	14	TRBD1	CASTGTGAITEAFF	TGTGCCAGCACTGGGACAGGGGCTATCACTGAAGCTTTCTTT
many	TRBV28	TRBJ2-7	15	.	CASSLFSVLSYEQYF	TGTGCCAGCAGTTTATTTTCCGTCCTTAGCTACGAGCAGTACTTC
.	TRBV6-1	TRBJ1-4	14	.	CASRARGEGEKLFF	TGTGCCAGCAGGGCTCGTGGGGAGGGTGAAAAACTGTTTTTT
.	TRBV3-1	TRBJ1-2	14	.	CASSPYASANGYTF	TGTGCCAGCAGCCCTTATGCGTCGGCAAATGGCTACACCTTC
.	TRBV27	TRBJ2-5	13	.	CASRQGREETQYF	TGTGCCAGCAGACAGGGGAGGGAAGAGACCCAGTACTTC
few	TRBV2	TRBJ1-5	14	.	CASREDRADQPQHF	TGTGCCAGCAGAGAGGACAGAGCCGATCAGCCCCAGCATTTT
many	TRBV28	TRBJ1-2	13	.	CASSRTANYGYTF	TGTGCCAGCAGTCGGACAGCTAACTATGGCTACACCTTC
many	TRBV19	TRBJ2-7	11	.	CASSISSEQYF	TGTGCCAGTAGTATTTCCTCCGAGCAGTACTTC
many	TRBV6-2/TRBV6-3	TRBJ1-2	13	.	CASSQGQPYGYTF	TGTGCCAGCAGCCAAGGACAACCCTATGGCTACACCTTC
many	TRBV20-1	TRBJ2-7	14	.	CSADPGTGYYEQYF	TGCAGTGCGGATCCGGGCACCGGATACTACGAGCAGTACTTC
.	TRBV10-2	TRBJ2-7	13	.	CASRTDRVYEQYF	TGCGCCAGCAGGACGGACCGTGTATACGAGCAGTACTTC
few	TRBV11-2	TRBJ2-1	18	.	CASSSSHGGMGNYNEQFF	TGTGCCAGCAGCTCCAGCCATGGTGGGATGGGGAACTACAATGAGCAGTTCTTC
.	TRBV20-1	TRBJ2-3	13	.	CSVLSGNTDTQYF	TGCAGTGTACTTAGCGGAAACACAGATACGCAGTATTTT